The 26 T cell receptor beta chains listed next were all sequenced from one sample in a study of cytomegalovirus exposure and HLA in healthy donors. The PCR employed 60 Vbeta primers together with 13 Jbeta primers. The repertoire was sequenced with immunoSEQ multiplex PCR; TCRdb's copy has only in-frame clones and lacks some. The repertoire has around 120,000 clones, roughly four fifths of them found once; the top ten carry approximately 1.7%. Sequencing input: PBMCs. The receptors originated from a woman aged 45-65 years in good health and CMV-seronegative.

The chain joins TRBV7-2 to TRBJ1-1; 9 nucleotides align to TRBD1. Germline CDR1 is SGHTA and CDR2 is FQGNSA. CDR3 size: 15 residues. V lost 1 base and J lost 3; bases outside the gene matches: 3. CDR3 amino acids: CASSLDRTGDTEAFF. The CDR3 bases are TGTGCCAGCAGCTTAGACAGGACAGGGGACACTGAAGCTTTCTTT.

This clone was seen more than once but under ten times. The J gene is TRBJ2-5, the V gene TRBV12-1; the table's D call, TRBD2, has no DNA check behind it. TRBV12-1 is listed as a pseudogene. The CDR3 extends over 15 amino acids. The CDR3 DNA reads as TGTGCCAGCAGCTTTGGGGCGGGACTAGAAGAGACCCAGTACTTC. Its translation: CASSFGAGLEETQYF.

CDR3 in amino acids: CASSPGRADNEQFF. The CDR3, as DNA: TGTGCCAGCAGCCCCGGGAGGGCGGATAATGAGCAGTTCTTC. The chain couples TRBV5-4 to TRBJ2-1; 8 bases are a match to TRBD2. The germline V gene has CDR1 SGHNT and CDR2 YYREEE (reference sequence). V gave up 4 bases and J gave up 7 bases; unmatched junction bases: 7. This CDR3 region has 14 residues.

The V call is TRBV6-5, the J call TRBJ1-2; no reliable D call. CDR3 size: 16 residues. Trimming took 0 bases from V and 0 from J, leaving 11 bases between them. Germline CDR1 is MNHEY and CDR2 is SVGAGI. CDR3 protein: CASSYSGVAANYGYTF. The CDR3 nucleotides are TGTGCCAGCAGTTACTCCGGTGTCGCGGCTAACTATGGCTACACCTTC.

This sequence joins TRBV29-1 and TRBJ1-1; TRBD1 matches 11 bases. The germline V gene has CDR1 SQVTM and CDR2 ANQGSEA. With 3 bases clipped from V and 4 bases from J, the junction kept 16 bases outside the gene matches. This CDR3 has 18 amino acids. The DNA for the CDR3 is TGCAGCGTTGAGGGGGACCGGGACAGGGGGTTATATAGCACTGAAGCTTTCTTT. It yields the protein CSVEGDRDRGLYSTEAFF.

The chain has TRBV7-4 and TRBJ2-5, with 10 bases lining up with TRBD2. CDR1 SGHVT and CDR2 SQSDAQ come from the germline V gene. V was pared by 1 base and J by 5 bases, with 13 bases of the junction left unmatched. CDR3 length equals 18 residues. This chain's CDR3 is CASSLGGGSGRAMETQYF. In nucleotides, the CDR3 is TGTGCCAGCAGCTTAGGGGGTGGGAGCGGGAGGGCCATGGAGACCCAGTACTTC.

The chain is built from TRBV27 and TRBJ2-5, with D possibly matching TRBD2 (6 bases). V lost 5 bases and J lost 4, with 14 bases in between. The CDR3 is 14 amino acids. Per germline, CDR1 MNHEY and CDR2 SMNVEV (reference sequence). CDR3 sequence: CASSLLGSGETQYF. Here the CDR3 DNA reads TGTGCCAGCAGTCTGTTGGGTAGCGGAGAGACCCAGTACTTC.

The V and J genes are TRBV7-9 and TRBJ2-7, with 12 bases fitting TRBD2. The CDR3 sequence is 14 residues long. The V gene end was trimmed by 6 bases and the J gene end by 2 bases; junction bases not matched to a gene: 2. Germline CDR1 is SEHNR and CDR2 is FQNEAQ (reference sequence). The CDR3 nucleotides are TGTGCCAGCAGGGGACTAGCGGGCCCCTACGAGCAGTACTTC. Translation gives CASRGLAGPYEQYF.

The chain couples TRBV27 to TRBJ2-3; 11 bases map to TRBD2. This CDR3 has 16 residues. CDR1 MNHEY and CDR2 SMNVEV come from the germline V gene (reference sequence). Unmatched junction bases numbered 6, after V lost 5 bases and J lost 2 bases. The CDR3 DNA is TGTGCCAGCAGTCCCTCGACTAGCGGGATCACAGATACGCAGTATTTT. As protein: CASSPSTSGITDTQYF.

The gene calls are TRBV6-5 and TRBJ1-2; no clear D. V lost 6 bases to trimming and J lost 0 bases, with 14 bases between them. This CDR3 region has 15 residues. The germline CDR1 and CDR2 sequences are MNHEY and SVGAGI. The CDR3: CASSENHEANYGYTF. The CDR3 DNA is TGTGCCAGCAGCGAAAATCACGAGGCTAACTATGGCTACACCTTC.

This chain connects TRBV7-9 to TRBJ2-5, with a weak D call TRBD2 (6 bases). Trimming removed 0 bases at V and 3 bases at J, with 8 bases between. The CDR3 extends over 14 amino acids. Looked up from germline, CDR1 is SEHNR and CDR2 is FQNEAQ (reference sequence). The CDR3 coding sequence is TGTGCCAGCAGCTTAGCTGGGACTGAAGAGACCCAGTACTTC. Its protein is CASSLAGTEETQYF.

The chain carries TRBV18 and TRBJ2-5, with 7 bases lining up with TRBD1. The CDR3 is 14 residues long. V shed 1 base and J 5 bases; nucleotides not matched to a gene: 4. CDR1 and CDR2 from the germline V gene are KGHSH and LQKENI. CDR3 protein: CASSPLDRVETQYF. The CDR3 DNA reads TGTGCCAGCTCACCACTAGACAGGGTGGAGACCCAGTACTTC.

This chain joins TRBV10-3 and TRBJ2-7; 7 bases agree with TRBD1. Per germline, CDR1 ENHRY and CDR2 SYGVKD. This CDR3 is 13 amino acids long. V shed 10 bases, J shed 3 bases, and the junction held 9 bases outside the gene matches. CDR3 sequence reads: CATRTGHLYEQYF. CDR3 nucleotide sequence: TGTGCCACCCGGACAGGTCACCTCTACGAGCAGTACTTC.

This clone was counted only a few times. The chain uses TRBV5-6 and TRBJ2-1; D remains unclear. CDR1 and CDR2 from the germline V gene are SGHDT and YYEEEE. The V end was cut by 4 bases, the J end by 13 bases, with 15 bases between. The CDR3 sequence is 12 residues long. The CDR3 bases are TGTGCCAGCAGCCACCCTTGGGCAGAACAGTTCTTC. Protein: CASSHPWAEQFF.

The rearrangement links TRBV28 to TRBJ2-7, with 11 bases aligning to TRBD2. In germline, CDR1 is MDHEN, CDR2 SYDVKM. The CDR3 is made up of 14 amino acids. V trimming: 5 bases; J trimming: 4 bases; junction bases outside the gene matches: 4. The CDR3 protein is CASSPLAGAYEQYF. CDR3 DNA: TGTGCCAGCAGTCCACTAGCGGGAGCGTACGAGCAGTACTTC. The entire variable domain, with the rest obtained from reference TRBV28 and TRBJ2-7, is as follows: DVKVTQSSRYLVKRTGEKVFLECVQDMDHENMFWYRQDPGLGLRLIYFSYDVKMKEKGDIPEGYSVSREKKERFSLILESASTNQTSMYLCASSPLAGAYEQYFGPGTRLTVT.

This chain connects TRBV7-9 to TRBJ1-1; TRBD1 matches at 8 bases. Trimming took 1 base from V and 1 from J; bases not matched to a gene: 8. The CDR3 has 17 residues. The V gene's germline CDR1 is SEHNR and CDR2 FQNEAQ (reference sequence). In DNA form, the CDR3 reads TGTGCCAGCAGCTTAGGGGCTCAGACAGGGGCGAACACTGAAGCTTTCTTT. Translating it yields CASSLGAQTGANTEAFF.

This sequence joins TRBV7-2 and TRBJ2-2, with D hard to call. CDR3 length: 12 residues. The V gene lost 6 bases and the J gene lost 7 bases, with 9 bases spanning the gap. The V gene's germline CDR1 is SGHTA and CDR2 FQGNSA. Here the CDR3 reads CASSQQVGELFF. The CDR3 DNA reads as TGTGCCAGCAGTCAGCAGGTCGGGGAGCTGTTTTTT.

The chain joins TRBV6-1 to TRBJ1-5; 11 bases align to TRBD1. The CDR3 has 16 residues. From germline, CDR1 is MNHNS and CDR2 SASEGT. V was pared by 4 bases and J by 2 bases, with 4 bases of the junction left unmatched. The CDR3 region has the DNA TGTGCCAGCAGTGGGGACAGGGGGACCGGCAATCAGCCCCAGCATTTT. This encodes CASSGDRGTGNQPQHF.

The J gene is TRBJ2-7, the V gene TRBV10-2; TRBD1 matches at 8 bases. This CDR3 region has 13 residues. Germline V gives CDR1 WSHSY, CDR2 SAAADI. Losses at the gene ends were 5 bases for V and 5 bases for J; bases not matched to a gene: 5. The CDR3: CASSITGGHEQYV. The CDR3 coding sequence is TGCGCCAGCAGTATTACAGGGGGACACGAGCAGTACGTC.

J is TRBJ2-1 and V is TRBV4-1, with TRBD2 matching 7 bases. Germline V gene sequence: CDR1 MGHRA, CDR2 YSYEKL. The J segment lost 4 bases and the V segment lost 0 bases, leaving 6 bases of the junction unmatched. The length of the CDR3 is 16 residues. CDR3 DNA sequence: TGCGCCAGCAGCCAAGATATGGCTAGCGGTTACAATGAGCAGTTCTTC. Translating gives CASSQDMASGYNEQFF.

The V and J genes are TRBV19 and TRBJ1-1; tentatively, D is TRBD1 (6 bases). Germline assignment: CDR1 LNHDA and CDR2 SQIVND (reference sequence). The CDR3 spans 13 residues. V was clipped by 2 bases and J by 6 bases, with 10 bases between them. As DNA, the CDR3 is TGTGCCAGTAGTATAACCAGGGGATCTGAAGCTTTCTTT. It encodes CASSITRGSEAFF.

This chain connects TRBV9 to TRBJ1-4, with 7 bases that match TRBD1. The J segment lost 7 bases and the V segment lost 4 bases, leaving 7 bases of the junction unmatched. There are 14 residues in the CDR3. Germline CDR1 SGDLS, CDR2 YYNGEE. The CDR3 sequence is CASSRSGGSEKLFF. DNA of the CDR3: TGTGCCAGCAGCCGATCAGGGGGTAGTGAAAAACTGTTTTTT.

Remarks on this clone: The junction departs from the called germline gene at one end, perhaps through a read error. The J gene is TRBJ2-5, the V gene TRBV7-9; TRBD1 matches 10 bases. CDR1 and CDR2 from the germline V gene are SEHNR and FQNEAQ (reference sequence). The CDR3 spans 18 residues. CDR3 sequence: CSSSFEQPGQGYQETQYF. CDR3 nucleotides: TGTTCCAGCAGCTTCGAGCAGCCGGGACAGGGGTACCAAGAGACCCAGTACTTC.

The chain carries TRBV27 and TRBJ2-1; 7 bases map to TRBD2. CDR1 and CDR2 (germline): MNHEY, SMNVEV (reference sequence). After removal of 2 bases from V and 16 bases from J, the junction contained 14 bases not matched to a gene. This CDR3 comprises 14 residues. The CDR3 DNA reads as TGTGCCAGCAGTTTAACCGGGGGGTGGGGCCCCAGTTTCTTC. Translating gives CASSLTGGWGPSFF.

This clone appeared a single time. The V gene is TRBV28, the J gene TRBJ2-7; D is uncertain. The germline V gene has CDR1 MDHEN and CDR2 SYDVKM. Trimming took 4 bases from V and 0 from J, leaving 4 bases between them. The CDR3 is 12 residues long. CDR3: CASSYSSYEQYF. As DNA, the CDR3 is TGTGCCAGCAGTTACAGCTCCTACGAGCAGTACTTC.

The chain couples TRBV9 to TRBJ2-3; TRBD1 matches 8 bases. CDR3 length: 15 residues. Trimming took 7 bases from V and 3 from J; bases not matched to a gene: 10. Germline CDR1 SGDLS, CDR2 YYNGEE. CDR3 DNA sequence: TGTGCCAGCGGACAGGGAAATGGTAGGACAGATACGCAGTATTTT. Protein: CASGQGNGRTDTQYF.